Listed below are T cell receptor beta chains from one sample, sequenced in a study of cytomegalovirus exposure and HLA in healthy donors. TCRdb keeps only in-frame clones here, not all; method: immunoSEQ multiplex PCR. The table records 85,000 to 130,000 clones, 70% to 80% of them present only once. Sequencing was performed on PBMCs. Receptor source: a female donor in good health and CMV-seronegative. Both conserved end residues are part of each CDR3. D genes are given only for firm matches. Some rows mark clone size as missing; the rest say once, few, many or name a class of expanded clone.

j_gene	abundance	d_gene	v_gene	CDR3nt	CDR3aa
TRBJ2-2	few	-	TRBV10-1	TGCGCCAGCACAACAGGGAACACCGGGGAGCTGTTTTTT	CASTTGNTGELFF
TRBJ2-7	-	TRBD1	TRBV7-8	TGTGCCAGCAGCCCACGACAGGGTCCGGTATCCGAGCAGTACTTC	CASSPRQGPVSEQYF
TRBJ2-1	-	-	TRBV5-1	TGCGCCAGCAGTTTGTCACTAGCCAATGAGCAGTTCTTC	CASSLSLANEQFF
TRBJ2-7	-	-	TRBV28	TGTGCCAGCAGTATCAGACAGCTTGCCTACGAGCAGTACTTC	CASSIRQLAYEQYF
TRBJ1-5	few	-	TRBV6-6	TGTGCCAGCAGTTACGGGGGCCCCAATCAGCCCCAGCATTTT	CASSYGGPNQPQHF
TRBJ2-1	-	-	TRBV5-1	TGCGCCAGCAGCTGGGGTTTAACTAGTAGCCCCGGCAGCAATGAGCAGTTCTTC	CASSWGLTSSPGSNEQFF
TRBJ2-5	-	TRBD1	TRBV9	TGTGCCAGCAGTAACAGGGGGCGGGAGACCCAGTACTTC	CASSNRGRETQYF
TRBJ2-7	-	-	TRBV5-4	TGTGCCAGCAGACTAGACATAGGCTCCTACGAGCAGTACTTC	CASRLDIGSYEQYF
TRBJ2-7	-	TRBD1	TRBV6-1	TGTGCCAGCAGTGAAACCGGACAGGGGACCTACGAGCAGTACTTC	CASSETGQGTYEQYF
TRBJ1-5	-	TRBD1	TRBV19	TGTGCCAGTAGTATAGGGAGACAGGGCATCGGCAATCAGCCCCAGCATTTT	CASSIGRQGIGNQPQHF
TRBJ2-3	-	-	TRBV28	TGTGCCAGCAGCTTAATGCGGGTAGATACGCAGTATTTT	CASSLMRVDTQYF
TRBJ1-2	-	-	TRBV30	TGTGCCTGGATCCCACACCTTACCGGGAGGCTTAACTATGGCTACACCTTC	CAWIPHLTGRLNYGYTF
TRBJ2-1	-	-	TRBV5-4	TGTGCCAGCAGCTTGGTGCCGACAGGACTCACTTACAATGAGCAGTTCTTC	CASSLVPTGLTYNEQFF
TRBJ1-4	-	TRBD1	TRBV7-2	TGTGCCAGCAGCCCAGACAGGGCAACTAATGAAAAACTGTTTTTT	CASSPDRATNEKLFF
TRBJ2-2	-	TRBD2	TRBV30	TGTGCCTGGAGGGCGGGAGAGGTTGCCGGGGAGCTGTTTTTT	CAWRAGEVAGELFF
TRBJ1-2	-	-	TRBV6-1	TGTGCCAGCAGTGAGTACTCAGGGTATGGCTACACCTTC	CASSEYSGYGYTF
TRBJ2-7	once	TRBD2	TRBV29-1	TGCAGCGTGGGGTCTAGCGGGTCCTACGAGCAGTACTTC	CSVGSSGSYEQYF
TRBJ2-2	-	-	TRBV11-2	TGTGCCAGCAGTCTAGCGCCTCGGAGAGGCACCGGGGAGCTGTTTTTT	CASSLAPRRGTGELFF
TRBJ1-4	-	TRBD1	TRBV5-1	TGCGCCAGCAGCCAGGGACAGAATAATGAAAAACTGTTTTTT	CASSQGQNNEKLFF
TRBJ2-7	-	-	TRBV7-2	TGTGCCAGCAGCTTAGTAGTCCACGAGCAGTACTTC	CASSLVVHEQYF
TRBJ2-7	-	TRBD1	TRBV7-2	TGTGCCAGTGGGGGGGGGACAGGGATGTACGAGCAGTACTTC	CASGGGTGMYEQYF
TRBJ2-7	-	TRBD2	TRBV19	TGTGCCAGTAGTTTCGGACTAGCGGATTACGAGCAGTACTTC	CASSFGLADYEQYF
TRBJ1-2	-	-	TRBV28	TGTGCCAGCTCCATCCTATCGCATGGCTACACCTTC	CASSILSHGYTF
TRBJ1-5	once	-	TRBV27	TGTGCCAGCAGTTGGCTTAGCAATCAGCCCCAGCATTTT	CASSWLSNQPQHF
TRBJ1-1	few	-	TRBV6-6	TGTGCCAGCAGGCGACAGTTAGACACTGAAGCTTTCTTT	CASRRQLDTEAFF
TRBJ2-3	-	TRBD1	TRBV12-5	TGTGCTAGTGGTGCCCGGGACAGGGGGCGGAATACGCAGTATTTT	CASGARDRGRNTQYF
TRBJ2-3	-	TRBD2	TRBV6-4	TGTGCCAGCAGTGACCTTAGCGGGAGGGCCGCTACGCAGTATTTT	CASSDLSGRAATQYF
TRBJ2-1	few	TRBD2	TRBV29-1	TGCAGCGTTGATGCGGGAGGGACTAGCGGTCGTTACAATGAGCAGTTCTTC	CSVDAGGTSGRYNEQFF
TRBJ1-1	once	TRBD1	TRBV5-1	TGCGCCAGCAGCTTGTGGGGGACAGGGGGCTACACTGAAGCTTTCTTT	CASSLWGTGGYTEAFF
TRBJ2-1	-	-	TRBV25-1	TGTGCCAGCAGTGAAGACACCGCTTCCTACAATGAGCAGTTCTTC	CASSEDTASYNEQFF
TRBJ2-7	-	TRBD2	TRBV5-1	TGCGCCAGCAGCCCTGGGACTAGCGGTTACGAGCAGTACTTC	CASSPGTSGYEQYF
TRBJ2-5	few	-	TRBV19	TGTGCCAGTCGTAAGACAGTCCAAGAGACCCAGTACTTC	CASRKTVQETQYF
TRBJ2-1	-	TRBD1	TRBV11-2	TGTGCCAGCAGCATCGACAGGGACACTGAGCAGTTCTTC	CASSIDRDTEQFF
TRBJ2-7	-	-	TRBV7-2	TGTGCCAGCAGCTCACGGCGGGCGGGTCGCTCCTACGAGCAGTACTTC	CASSSRRAGRSYEQYF
TRBJ2-5	-	TRBD2	TRBV7-8	TGTGCCAGCAGCGGATTTGGACTAGCGGGAACCCAAGAGACCCAGTACTTC	CASSGFGLAGTQETQYF
TRBJ2-1	-	TRBD2	TRBV5-6	TGTGCCAGCAGCTTCCGGGGGAGGGACCCTTACAATGAGCAGTTCTTC	CASSFRGRDPYNEQFF
TRBJ2-5	-	-	TRBV5-1	TGCGCCAGCAGCTTGGTCGGACAGCCCCAAGAGACCCAGTACTTC	CASSLVGQPQETQYF
TRBJ2-5	-	-	TRBV7-9	TGTGCCGCCGGGGAAGAGACCCAGTACTTC	CAAGEETQYF
TRBJ2-1	few	-	TRBV9	TGTGCCAGCAGCGTAGCTGGCAGTTACAATGAGCAGTTCTTC	CASSVAGSYNEQFF
TRBJ1-2	-	-	TRBV4-1	TGCGCCAGCAGCCACCCAGCGGTCGGGGGGCTGGGGGATGGCTACACCTTC	CASSHPAVGGLGDGYTF
TRBJ1-5	-	-	TRBV30	TGTGCCTGGAGCCCATATCAAGGGGCAGGGGAACAGCCCCAGCATTTT	CAWSPYQGAGEQPQHF
TRBJ2-7	-	TRBD2	TRBV10-3	TGTGCCATCGGCGATAGCGGGAGGGCCTACGAGCAGTACTTC	CAIGDSGRAYEQYF
TRBJ1-4	-	TRBD1	TRBV2	TGTGCCAGCAGTACCGACAGGGAGGTAGAAAAACTGTTTTTT	CASSTDREVEKLFF
TRBJ1-2	-	-	TRBV7-6	TGTGCCAGCAGGGCAGGGGCCAACTATGGCTACACCTTC	CASRAGANYGYTF